This note documents a single TCR beta chain sequence. Its matching antigen is unknown. TCRdb recomputed calls from the 5' RACE reads with MiXCR, one row per CDR3 protein. The table includes 560,000 or so distinct CDR3 sequences, 15% to 20% detected once. This sample is drawn from a study of T-cell memory formation after mild COVID-19. Whole-study findings and limits: Among contracting clones, CD4+ were mainly CM/EM and CD8+ enriched in EMRA. Among clones contracting day 15 to 85, CD4/CD8 was balanced, whereas later expanders leaned CD4+.

The CDR3 runs to 15 residues. With 3 bases clipped from V and 2 bases from J, the junction kept 6 bases outside the gene matches. Per germline, CDR1 MNHEY and CDR2 SMNVEV (reference sequence). Specimen: PBMCs or a T cell subset sorted from them (not recorded which). The sequence was obtained from an adult woman who had mild COVID-19 (a few samples of this study predate the infection). Cell type and time point are not known. This rearrangement joins TRBV27 to TRBJ2-7; 8 bases are a match to TRBD2. The CDR3 nucleotides are TGTGCCAGCAGTTTTACTAGCGGACTAACCTACGAGCAGTACTTC. This encodes CASSFTSGLTYEQYF.